These 21 T cell receptor beta chains were all obtained from the same sample, sequenced in a study of blood T cell repertoires in COVID-19. Here immunoSEQ multiplex PCR was the method, and the copy in TCRdb shows in-frame clones only, minus some. Of some 260,000 clones listed, about 80% were seen once; the top ten hold over 3%. Specimen: peripheral blood. The source of these receptors is a woman aged 80 or over with acute or convalescent COVID-19.

This clone has only a few counts. The rearrangement uses TRBV5-1 and TRBJ2-3, with D perhaps TRBD2 (6 bases). The germline gives CDR1 SGHRS, CDR2 YFSETQ. The CDR3 is 15 amino acids. Trimming took 1 base from V and 5 from J, leaving 14 bases between them. The CDR3 loop is CASSLFGGDGDTQYF. CDR3 sequence (DNA): TGCGCCAGCAGCTTGTTCGGGGGTGATGGAGATACGCAGTATTTT.

The rearrangement links TRBV7-9 to TRBJ1-6; the match to TRBD1 covers 8 bases. V trimming: 3 bases; J trimming: 0 bases; junction bases outside the gene matches: 1. This CDR3 contains 16 residues. Per germline, CDR1 SEHNR and CDR2 FQNEAQ (reference sequence). The CDR3 bases are TGTGCCAGCAGCTTTACAGGGGGCTCCTATAATTCACCCCTCCACTTT. As protein: CASSFTGGSYNSPLHF.

The chain has TRBV30 and TRBJ1-2; D is possibly TRBD1 (5 bases). Germline loops: CDR1 GTSNPN, CDR2 SVGIG (reference sequence). CDR3 length equals 11 residues. With 8 bases removed from V and 5 bases from J, the gap between germline ends came to 12 bases. CDR3 region: CAGTAGYGYTF. The CDR3 DNA follows: TGTGCCGGGACCGCGGGGTATGGCTACACCTTC.

This clone was picked up one time. This chain uses TRBV4-1 with TRBJ1-4; 10 nucleotides match TRBD1. Losses at the gene ends were 2 bases for V and 8 bases for J; bases not matched to a gene: 2. Germline V CDR1 and CDR2: MGHRA, YSYEKL. The CDR3 spans 14 residues. The CDR3 DNA sequence: TGCGCCAGCAGCCAACCGGGACAGGGGGAAAAACTGTTTTTT. Its protein product is CASSQPGQGEKLFF.

The chain joins TRBV2 to TRBJ2-1, with 10 bases that match TRBD2. V shed 7 bases, J shed 5 bases, and the junction held 8 bases outside the gene matches. The germline CDR1 and CDR2 sequences are SNHLY and FYNNEI. The CDR3 consists of 15 residues. The DNA for the CDR3 is TGTGCCAGCATCCCTAGGACTAGCGGCAACAATGAGCAGTTCTTC. It translates to CASIPRTSGNNEQFF.

This clone was counted only a few times. At one of its ends the junction is not consistent with the germline gene, which may arise from a read error. The chain has TRBV27 and TRBJ1-6, with D hard to call. The CDR3 length is 13 residues. The germline gives CDR1 MNHEY, CDR2 SMNVEV (reference sequence). CDR3 amino acids: CASSLSFNSPLHF. The CDR3 DNA follows: TGTGCCAGCAGTTTATCCTTTAATTCACCCCTCCACTTT.

This rearrangement joins TRBV6-6 to TRBJ1-6; TRBD1 aligns across 12 bases. V shed 7 bases, J shed 8 bases, and the junction held 9 bases outside the gene matches. Germline V gene data show CDR1 as MNHNY and CDR2 as SVGAGI (reference sequence). The CDR3 is 16 residues long. The CDR3: CASTDRDRGRDSPLHF. In DNA, the CDR3 is TGTGCCAGCACCGACCGGGACAGGGGGCGAGATTCACCCCTCCACTTT.

The chain couples TRBV29-1 to TRBJ2-1; 12 bases align to TRBD2. Per germline, CDR1 SQVTM and CDR2 ANQGSEA. The ends lost 3 bases at V and 1 base at J; junction bases unmatched: 4. This CDR3 comprises 16 residues. In nucleotides, the CDR3 is TGCAGCGTTGAGAGGACTAGCGGGACGTCCTACAATGAGCAGTTCTTC. This encodes CSVERTSGTSYNEQFF.

DNA of the CDR3: TGTGCCACCAGTGATGGGGGCGGCGAGACCCAGTACTTC. Protein product: CATSDGGGETQYF. The chain carries TRBV24-1 and TRBJ2-5; D may be TRBD1 (6 bases). The length of the CDR3 is 13 residues. CDR1 is KGHDR, CDR2 SFDVKD, per germline. Trimming removed 3 bases from V and 5 bases from J, with 9 bases in between.

This clone was picked up a small number of times. The V and J genes are TRBV19 and TRBJ1-2, with D maybe TRBD1 (5 bases). CDR1 and CDR2 (germline): LNHDA, SQIVND (reference sequence). There are 15 residues in the CDR3. V dropped 8 bases and J dropped 10 bases, with 26 bases sitting between them. Here the CDR3 DNA reads TGTGCCAGTGTCGGGACTCCGGGGTTTCAGCTTGTCTACACCTTC. The encoded protein is CASVGTPGFQLVYTF.

Regarding this clone: Other nucleotide sequences in the sample specify the same CDR3. The chain joins TRBV12-5 to TRBJ1-5; D is ambiguous. Trimming pared 1 base from V and 2 bases from J, leaving 3 bases between. The CDR3 covers 13 residues. CDR1 LGHNT and CDR2 FRNRAP come from the germline V gene. CDR3 loop: CASGLAGNQPQHF. The DNA for the CDR3 is TGTGCTAGTGGTTTGGCCGGCAATCAGCCCCAGCATTTT.

The chain carries TRBV29-1 and TRBJ2-3; the D is unclear. There are 13 residues in the CDR3. Germline V lookup: CDR1 SQVTM, CDR2 ANQGSEA. V lost 3 bases and J 1 base, leaving 8 bases between the germline ends. The CDR3, as DNA: TGCAGCGTTGATTCCTTAGGCACAGATACGCAGTATTTT. The encoded protein is CSVDSLGTDTQYF.

This clone was observed a single time. The chain links TRBV6-6 to TRBJ2-5, with a possible D match to TRBD2 (6 bases). V lost 5 bases to trimming and J lost 5 bases, with 15 bases between them. Germline V lookup: CDR1 MNHNY, CDR2 SVGAGI (reference sequence). The CDR3 length is 14 residues. This CDR3 reads CASSHPPRGETQYF. The CDR3 nucleotides read TGTGCCAGCAGTCATCCCCCCCGGGGGGAGACCCAGTACTTC.

The chain recombines TRBV11-2 with TRBJ2-3; TRBD2 matches at 13 bases. Trimming removed 7 bases from V and 3 bases from J; junction bases left unmatched: 4. The CDR3 consists of 15 residues. Germline CDR1 and CDR2: SGHAT and FQNNGV. The CDR3 bases are TGTGCCAGCACCAAACTAGCGGGGGGGACAGATACGCAGTATTTT. Translated, it gives CASTKLAGGTDTQYF.

This clone is medium-sized. The chain has TRBV7-6 and TRBJ2-5, with D perhaps matching TRBD2 (6 bases). This CDR3 spans 17 amino acids. Per the germline V gene, CDR1 is SGHVS and CDR2 is FNYEAQ. V was shortened by 2 bases and J by 1 base, with 17 bases between the two germline ends. CDR3 region: CASSLNTAGRFQETQYF. The CDR3 DNA follows: TGTGCCAGCAGCTTAAATACGGCGGGGAGATTCCAAGAGACCCAGTACTTC.

The chain combines TRBV27 with TRBJ1-4; TRBD1 agrees at 10 bases. Germline CDR1 and CDR2: MNHEY and SMNVEV (reference sequence). This CDR3 region has 18 residues. The junction had 12 bases not matched to a gene; V was cut back by 1 base and J by 7 bases. This CDR3 reads CASSLYPPGQGIIEKLFF. DNA for the CDR3: TGTGCCAGCAGTTTATACCCTCCGGGACAGGGGATCATTGAAAAACTGTTTTTT.

The chain recombines TRBV6-1 with TRBJ2-7; D gene ambiguous. V gave up 1 base and J gave up 12 bases, with 10 bases separating them. Germline V gives CDR1 MNHNS, CDR2 SASEGT. The CDR3 covers 11 residues. The CDR3 DNA reads as TGTGCCAGCAGTGAAGAGGTACGACTGTACTTC. Protein sequence: CASSEEVRLYF.

The chain uses TRBV6-5 and TRBJ1-6, with D perhaps matching TRBD1 (5 bases). From germline, CDR1 is MNHEY and CDR2 SVGAGI. The CDR3 covers 15 residues. V was clipped by 6 bases and J by 4 bases, with 13 bases between them. The CDR3 spells CASRLRDFYNSPLHF. The CDR3 region has the DNA TGTGCCAGCAGACTCCGGGACTTTTATAATTCACCCCTCCACTTT.

The genes are TRBV5-4 and TRBJ2-1, with 8 bases fitting TRBD1. Germline V gives CDR1 SGHNT, CDR2 YYREEE (reference sequence). This CDR3 comprises 15 residues. The J segment lost 7 bases and the V segment lost 0 bases, leaving 6 bases of the junction unmatched. CDR3 sequence: CASSLGARQGNEQFF. The CDR3 bases are TGTGCCAGCAGCTTGGGAGCCCGACAGGGGAATGAGCAGTTCTTC.

The J gene is TRBJ1-1, the V gene TRBV27; 7 bases line up with TRBD1. There are 14 residues in the CDR3. Germline CDR1 MNHEY, CDR2 SMNVEV (reference sequence). V was pared by 6 bases and J by 0 bases, with 4 bases of the junction left unmatched. Written as DNA, the CDR3 is TGTGCCAGCAGCCGGGGACAGATGAACACTGAAGCTTTCTTT. Amino acid sequence: CASSRGQMNTEAFF.

The chain is built from TRBV6-6 and TRBJ1-6, with 9 positions matching TRBD1. CDR1 and CDR2 from the germline V gene are MNHNY and SVGAGI (reference sequence). The CDR3 is 15 amino acids. The trim removed 6 bases at V and 9 bases at J, leaving 9 bases unmatched. CDR3 amino acids: CASRPGQGQGSPLHF. The CDR3 region has the DNA TGTGCCAGCAGGCCGGGACAGGGTCAGGGTTCACCCCTCCACTTT.